This T cell receptor beta chain was captured by sequencing in a study of T-cell memory formation after mild COVID-19. About the study: TCR clustering was largely donor specific.

Study-level results: Clones that contracted from day 15 to 85 had balanced CD4/CD8; later expanders were CD4+ biased.

The germline V and J ends were trimmed by 1 base and 4 bases, with 10 bases remaining between them. Germline V gene data show CDR1 as SGHTA and CDR2 as FQGNSA. This CDR3 comprises 15 residues. TCRdb re-called the 5' RACE reads with MiXCR, one entry per CDR3 protein. The sample lists about 300,000 distinct CDR3 sequences, roughly a fifth seen once, with 20% to 25% in the top ten. This clonotype was found a few times. What it binds is not known. The sequence derives from a man younger than 35 who had mild COVID-19 (a few samples of this study predate the infection). Cell type and time point are not known. The chain recombines TRBV7-2 with TRBJ2-2, with D possibly being TRBD2 (5 bases). Sequenced: PBMCs or a T cell subset sorted from them (not recorded which). The CDR3, as DNA: TGTGCCAGCAGCTTAGGGCCGGGGTCCACCGGGGAGCTGTTTTTT. This encodes CASSLGPGSTGELFF.